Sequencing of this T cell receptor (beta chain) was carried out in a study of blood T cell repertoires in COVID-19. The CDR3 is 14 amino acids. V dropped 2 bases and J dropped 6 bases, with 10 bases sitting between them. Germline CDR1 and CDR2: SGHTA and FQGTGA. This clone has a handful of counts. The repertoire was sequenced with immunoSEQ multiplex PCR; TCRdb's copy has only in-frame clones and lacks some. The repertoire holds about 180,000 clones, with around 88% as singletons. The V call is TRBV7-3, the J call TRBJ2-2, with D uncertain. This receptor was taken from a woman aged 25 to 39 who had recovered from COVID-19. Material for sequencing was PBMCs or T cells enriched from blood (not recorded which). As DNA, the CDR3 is TGTGCCAGCAGCTTACTCGAACAGTCCGGGGAGCTGTTTTTT. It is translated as CASSLLEQSGELFF.